The clone carrying this TCR beta chain has a count of ten or more. TCRdb reprocessed the RT-PCR reads with MiXCR, giving one entry per CDR3 protein. The sample includes about 680,000 distinct CDR3 sequences, 12% to 15% of them seen just once. V shed 7 bases, J shed 2 bases, and the junction held 7 bases outside the gene matches. In germline, CDR1 is SQVTM, CDR2 ANQGSEA. This CDR3 spans 13 amino acids. The J gene is TRBJ1-1, the V gene TRBV29-1; 7 nucleotides match TRBD1. The sample taken for sequencing was memory CD4+ T cells from blood. The TCR comes from a female donor in good health, serving as a healthy control. The CDR3 DNA follows: TGCAGCGGTCACCGACAGGGAAACACTGAAGCTTTCTTT. Translation: CSGHRQGNTEAFF. Combining the CDR3 with reference TRBV29-1 and TRBJ1-1 gives the whole variable domain SAVISQKPSRDICQRGTSLTIQCQVDSQVTMMFWYRQQPGQSLTLIATANQGSEATYESGFVIDKFPISRPNLTFSTLTVSNMSPEDSSIYLCSGHRQGNTEAFFGQGTRLTVV.